This entry concerns a single T cell receptor beta chain. The antigen remains unidentified. V gave up 0 bases and J gave up 2 bases; unmatched junction bases: 0. The germline V gene encodes CDR1 SGHDN and CDR2 FVKESK. CDR3 length equals 14 residues. The data stem from a study of T cell responses to AZD1222 COVID-19 vaccine. Overall study: Second-dose groups at about 4 or about 12 weeks were pooled.

Profiled with immunoSEQ multiplex PCR; TCRdb holds only in-frame clones, not every one. The sample carries some 150,000 clones, under 95% recorded once. General study findings and limits: Variant regions that are unmutated are reportedly the target of nearly half of spike-specific TCRs. Spike-specific TCR breadth and depth were elevated following two AZD1222 doses. White British people made up most donors, females outnumbered males, and clonal diversity was possibly underestimated.

The clonotype was recovered from an adult in good health. This chain connects TRBV14 to TRBJ2-5; 7 bases match TRBD1. The material sequenced was peripheral blood, taken on day 0 of AZD1222 vaccination. The CDR3: CASSQDRGQETQYF. Here the CDR3 DNA reads TGTGCCAGCAGCCAAGACAGGGGGCAAGAGACCCAGTACTTC.